The 22 T cell receptor beta chains given below trace back to one sample, sequenced in a study of a mutant IDH1 vaccine in newly diagnosed glioma. The repertoire was sequenced with immunoSEQ multiplex PCR; TCRdb's copy has only in-frame clones and lacks some. The sample yields around 29,000 clones, 75% to 90% seen once. No cognate antigen is known for these TCRs. Time point here: week 23, last vaccination. It was 300 ug of mutant IDH1 20-mer peptide that made up each vaccine dose, given with topical imiquimod. Material: PBMCs, obtained from a glioma patient whose treatment included an IDH1 peptide vaccine. These receptors were obtained from a woman younger than 30 with glioma.

This clone was found once. V and J are TRBV10-3 and TRBJ1-2; TRBD1 matches at 8 bases. CDR3 length: 12 residues. J gave up 8 bases and V 6 bases, and 5 bases lay outside the gene matches. Germline V gene sequence: CDR1 ENHRY, CDR2 SYGVKD. CDR3: CAISTGGGGYTF. The CDR3 nucleotides are TGTGCCATCAGCACAGGGGGTGGCGGCTACACCTTC.

The chain recombines TRBV5-1 with TRBJ2-3; 11 bases fit TRBD2. CDR3 length equals 16 residues. V dropped 0 bases and J dropped 4; count of bases not matched to a gene: 4. CDR1 SGHRS and CDR2 YFSETQ come from the germline V gene. The CDR3, as DNA: TGCGCCAGCAGCTTGGCCCTTAGCGGGGGGGCAGATACGCAGTATTTT. Residues: CASSLALSGGADTQYF.

The chain recombines TRBV7-9 with TRBJ1-4; D ambiguous. Trimming stripped 4 bases from V and 8 bases from J, with 8 bases between. The V gene's germline CDR1 is SEHNR and CDR2 FQNEAQ (reference sequence). There are 12 residues in the CDR3. The CDR3 loop reads CASSYPSEKLFF. The CDR3 coding sequence is TGTGCCAGCAGCTACCCCTCGGAAAAACTGTTTTTT.

This chain links TRBV7-2 with TRBJ2-7, with D unresolved. The length of the CDR3 is 13 residues. Trimming stripped 4 bases from V and 3 bases from J, with 10 bases between. Germline CDR1 and CDR2: SGHTA and FQGNSA. Here the CDR3 DNA reads TGTGCCAGCAGCTATAGGGATTTCTACGAGCAGTACTTC. It codes for CASSYRDFYEQYF.

The V and J genes are TRBV5-1 and TRBJ2-2, with TRBD1 matching over 8 bases. The length of the CDR3 is 16 residues. Germline trimming cut 4 bases from V and 1 base from J; bases unmatched to any gene: 6. Germline V gene lookup returns CDR1 SGHRS and CDR2 YFSETQ. This CDR3 is CASSLTGGRNTGELFF. The CDR3 DNA follows: TGCGCCAGCAGCCTAACAGGGGGTAGGAACACCGGGGAGCTGTTTTTT.

This clone was recorded once. The chain has TRBV10-3 and TRBJ2-7; 7 nucleotides match TRBD2. The V gene's germline CDR1 is ENHRY and CDR2 SYGVKD. Germline trimming cut 2 bases from V and 3 bases from J; bases unmatched to any gene: 10. This CDR3 has 16 amino acids. This chain's CDR3 is CAISEGLGGSSYEQYF. Here the CDR3 DNA reads TGTGCCATCAGTGAGGGGTTAGGCGGGAGTAGCTACGAGCAGTACTTC.

Details on this clone: Given the absence of the conserved phenylalanine or tryptophan at the CDR3 end, a read error is likely. The DNA is left out, because the CDR3 cannot be placed on it with certainty; the CDR3 is given as TCRdb lists it. The rearrangement links TRBV30 to TRBJ1-4. Looked up from germline, CDR1 is GTSNPN and CDR2 is SVGIG (reference sequence). Termini included, the CDR3 measures 12 amino acids. CDR3 amino acids: CAWRGPQGDALR.

The V gene is TRBV5-1, the J gene TRBJ1-3; unclear D gene. From germline, CDR1 is SGHRS and CDR2 YFSETQ. Trimming removed 4 bases from V and 4 bases from J, with 9 bases in between. The CDR3 runs 13 residues. DNA of the CDR3: TGCGCCAGCAGCAGAGGAAACGGAAACACCATATATTTT. Translated, it gives CASSRGNGNTIYF.

The genes are TRBV18 and TRBJ1-3; D gene uncertain. The CDR3 has 17 residues. V gave up 2 bases and J gave up 0 bases, with 14 bases separating them. Germline V gene sequence: CDR1 KGHSH, CDR2 LQKENI. The DNA of the CDR3 is TGTGCCAGCTCACCAACCCCCCCACAGCCCTCTGGAAACACCATATATTTT. Amino acids: CASSPTPPQPSGNTIYF.

V and J are TRBV4-3 and TRBJ2-1; weak D call: TRBD2 (5 bases). The CDR3 covers 14 residues. Germline CDR1 reads LGHNA; CDR2 reads YSLEER. Trimming removed 1 base at V and 4 bases at J, with 8 bases between. The CDR3 DNA reads as TGCGCCAGCAGCCAAGTCGAGGGTTACAATGAGCAGTTCTTC. As protein: CASSQVEGYNEQFF.

The chain combines TRBV7-9 with TRBJ1-2, with D tentatively TRBD1 (6 bases). The CDR3 totals 12 residues. Trimming took 4 bases from V and 7 from J, leaving 10 bases between them. Germline lookup yields CDR1 SEHNR and CDR2 FQNEAQ (reference sequence). CDR3 sequence (DNA): TGTGCCAGCAGCTCAACAGGGATTGGCTACACCTTC. Residues: CASSSTGIGYTF.

The chain links TRBV7-2 to TRBJ2-2; TRBD1 matches 9 bases. Trimming removed 4 bases from V and 8 bases from J; junction bases left unmatched: 14. The V gene's germline CDR1 is SGHTA and CDR2 FQGNSA. This CDR3 spans 17 amino acids. The CDR3 DNA is TGTGCCAGCAGCTCCGTTACAGGACAGGGGTTATCTGGGGAGCTGTTTTTT. As protein: CASSSVTGQGLSGELFF.

The chain employs TRBV11-3 and TRBJ2-7, with D possibly matching TRBD1 (5 bases). V lost 6 bases and J 1 base, leaving 16 bases between the germline ends. This CDR3 contains 15 residues. Germline CDR1 SGHNT, CDR2 YENEEA. The CDR3 DNA follows: TGTGCCAGCAGTCCAAGACAGCAGACGTCCTACGAGCAGTACTTC. The encoded protein is CASSPRQQTSYEQYF.

The J gene is TRBJ1-2, the V gene TRBV7-9; the D gene is possibly TRBD1 (6 bases). Trimming took 1 base from V and 4 from J, leaving 16 bases between them. The germline CDR1 and CDR2 sequences are SEHNR and FQNEAQ (reference sequence). The CDR3 totals 16 residues. The CDR3 is CASSLDLGRGSYGYTF. The CDR3 coding sequence is TGTGCCAGCAGCTTAGATCTGGGCAGGGGAAGCTATGGCTACACCTTC.

The V gene is TRBV10-3, the J gene TRBJ1-1; 12 nucleotides line up with TRBD1. Germline-derived CDR1 and CDR2 are ENHRY and SYGVKD. This CDR3 is built from 16 residues. The V and J ends lost 6 bases and 3 bases, in that order; junction bases with no gene match: 8. The CDR3 bases are TGTGCCATCAGGGACCCGGGACAGGGGGCGTACACTGAAGCTTTCTTT. Its protein is CAIRDPGQGAYTEAFF.

The J gene is TRBJ1-2, the V gene TRBV9; D not resolved. Trimming stripped 2 bases from V and 4 bases from J, with 0 bases between. The CDR3 length is 10 residues. CDR1 and CDR2 (germline): SGDLS, YYNGEE. CDR3 residues: CASSVYGYTF. CDR3 sequence (DNA): TGTGCCAGCAGCGTCTATGGCTACACCTTC.

The rearrangement links TRBV4-1 to TRBJ1-2; TRBD1 agrees at 7 bases. Germline CDR1 is MGHRA and CDR2 is YSYEKL. Trimming took 2 bases from V and 2 from J; bases not matched to a gene: 5. The CDR3 covers 15 residues. DNA for the CDR3: TGCGCCAGCAGCCAACCGACAGGGCTGAACTATGGCTACACCTTC. Translation: CASSQPTGLNYGYTF.

This chain links TRBV9 with TRBJ2-5, with 8 bases lining up with TRBD2. This CDR3 is built from 16 residues. CDR1 SGDLS and CDR2 YYNGEE come from the germline V gene. With V trimmed by 3 bases and J by 1 base, 8 bases remained unmatched. The CDR3 spells CASSAPRGGIQETQYF. CDR3 nucleotides: TGTGCCAGCAGCGCACCCCGGGGGGGTATCCAAGAGACCCAGTACTTC.

The gene calls are TRBV4-2 and TRBJ2-6; maybe TRBD2 (6 bases). V dropped 2 bases and J dropped 4 bases, with 12 bases sitting between them. Germline V gene sequence: CDR1 LGHNA, CDR2 YNFKEQ. The CDR3 extends over 16 amino acids. The CDR3 nucleotides read TGTGCCAGCAGCCAACTGGGAGGCCCCGGGGCCAACGTCCTGACTTTC. It codes for CASSQLGGPGANVLTF.

V gene TRBV19 combines with J gene TRBJ1-4; a weak D match, TRBD1 (6 bases). Germline V CDR1 and CDR2: LNHDA, SQIVND (reference sequence). V was cut by 5 bases and J by 0 bases, with 16 bases left in between. The CDR3 totals 17 residues. The CDR3 sequence: CASSYYPGAATNEKLFF. The CDR3 DNA reads as TGTGCCAGTAGTTATTACCCAGGGGCCGCAACTAATGAAAAACTGTTTTTT.

This clone has just one count. The CDR3 loop reads CASSGVAGAYEQYF. CDR3 coding DNA: TGCGCCAGCAGCGGGGTAGCGGGAGCCTACGAGCAGTACTTC. The V call is TRBV5-1, the J call TRBJ2-7; 9 nucleotides match TRBD2. There are 14 residues in the CDR3. V lost 4 bases to trimming and J lost 2 bases; unmatched junction nucleotides: 4. In germline, CDR1 is SGHRS, CDR2 YFSETQ.

The chain couples TRBV30 to TRBJ2-1, with 12 positions matching TRBD2. Germline CDR1 reads GTSNPN; CDR2 reads SVGIG (reference sequence). The CDR3 consists of 14 residues. The junction had 5 bases not matched to a gene; V was cut back by 2 bases and J by 9 bases. CDR3 nucleotide sequence: TGTGCCTGGAGTCCTAGCGGGGGGGCCACTGAGCAGTTCTTC. The encoded protein is CAWSPSGGATEQFF. Drawing the rest from reference TRBV30 and TRBJ2-1, the complete variable domain is SQTIHQWPATLVQPVGSPLSLECTVEGTSNPNLYWYRQAAGRGLQLLFYSVGIGQISSEVPQNLSASRPQDRQFILSSKKLLLSDSGFYLCAWSPSGGATEQFFGPGTRLTVL.